This TCR beta chain was captured in a study of vaccination effects on CD4 cells after COVID-19. Study-level findings and limits: The study found marked clonal contraction of infection- and vaccine-induced clones late after vaccination.

Only one count was recorded for this clone. Antigen: not known. Using viral peptide pools, the ViraFEST assay grew out antigen-specific CD4+ T cells prior to sequencing. Subsequent to a culture period of around 10 days, CD4+ T cells were isolated. The cohort was immunized with two doses of either the BNT162b2 or mRNA-1273 vaccine. The culture medium for a few million PBMC per well included roughly 10 IU/ml IL-2 and around 9.8 ug/ml peptides. V dropped 10 bases and J dropped 0 bases, with 16 bases sitting between them. There are 15 residues in the CDR3. The germline gives CDR1 MDHEN, CDR2 SYDVKM. The table came from immunoSEQ multiplex PCR; TCRdb's copy has only in-frame clones and leaves some out. Of fewer than 80,000 clones listed, around 69% are singletons.

The TCR originated in a human donor who received a COVID-19 vaccine. The V gene is TRBV28, the J gene TRBJ1-5; D is unresolved. The sequencing used CD4+ T cells from PBMCs cultured with HCoV-229E spike peptides, collected after COVID-19 vaccination. CDR3 in amino acids: CATERTDLSNQPQHF. CDR3 DNA sequence: TGTGCCACCGAACGGACGGACCTTAGCAATCAGCCCCAGCATTTT.